Following are 17 T cell receptor beta chains from one sample sequenced in a study of T cells in Graves' hyperthyroidism and ophthalmopathy. It was RNA transcripts that yielded the amplified TCR beta CDR3 regions. RT-PCR in the first round (using the HTBI primer set) targeted the TCR CDR3. TCRdb independently ran MiXCR on the multiplex PCR reads; one entry per CDR3 protein. Of approximately 330,000 distinct CDR3 sequences listed, roughly 18% are singletons. The specimen sequenced was blood. These receptors originate from a woman in her forties or fifties with Graves' hyperthyroidism.

J is TRBJ2-1 and V is TRBV18; D is perhaps TRBD2 (5 bases). There are 14 residues in the CDR3. V lost 2 bases, J lost 7 bases, and 12 bases lay in between. The germline CDR1 and CDR2 sequences are KGHSH and LQKENI. DNA for the CDR3: TGTGCCAGCTCACCAAACGCCGGGGTTAATGAGCAGTTCTTC. It encodes CASSPNAGVNEQFF.

This clonotype has at least ten counts. The chain employs TRBV2 and TRBJ2-7; D may match TRBD1 or TRBD2 (5 bases each). The V and J ends lost 6 bases and 1 base respectively, with 13 bases between them. Germline CDR1 reads SNHLY; CDR2 reads FYNNEI. The CDR3 has 14 residues. CDR3 nucleotide sequence: TGTGCCAGCAGCGACCCGGGACGGTCCTACGAGCAGTACGTC. Amino acid sequence: CASSDPGRSYEQYV.

This chain joins TRBV20-1 and TRBJ2-1; D is undetermined. Per the germline V gene, CDR1 is DFQATT and CDR2 is SNEGSKA (reference sequence). V was shortened by 2 bases and J by 7 bases, with 9 bases between the two germline ends. The CDR3 has 12 residues. This CDR3 reads CSARKNENEQFF. Here the CDR3 DNA reads TGCAGTGCTAGAAAGAATGAGAATGAGCAGTTCTTC.

At least ten counts were recorded for this clonotype. The V call is TRBV6-1, the J call TRBJ2-7; 10 nucleotides agree with TRBD2. CDR1 is MNHNS, CDR2 SASEGT, per germline. CDR3 length: 16 residues. Germline trimming cut 6 bases from V and 0 bases from J; bases unmatched to any gene: 8. The DNA of the CDR3 is TGTGCCAGCAGACCCCCTCCTAGCGGGAGCTCCTACGAGCAGTACTTC. It encodes CASRPPPSGSSYEQYF.

The chain joins TRBV20-1 to TRBJ2-5; D remains unclear. Germline values: CDR1 DFQATT, CDR2 SNEGSKA (reference sequence). This CDR3 has 14 residues. V was clipped by 2 bases and J by 2 bases, with 12 bases between them. CDR3 nucleotides: TGCAGTGCTAGATCCCCGGCCGGTCAAGAGACCCAGTACTTC. This sequence encodes CSARSPAGQETQYF.

In this sample, this clonotype turned up many times. The chain couples TRBV2 to TRBJ2-1; TRBD2 might be the D (6 bases). V lost 3 bases, J lost 5 bases, and 11 bases lay in between. This CDR3 comprises 14 residues. Germline V lookup: CDR1 SNHLY, CDR2 FYNNEI. This chain's CDR3 is CASSEWDFDNEQFF. CDR3 bases: TGTGCCAGCAGTGAGTGGGACTTTGACAATGAGCAGTTCTTC. The full variable domain, in which reference TRBV2 and TRBJ2-1 provide the parts outside the CDR3, is EPEVTQTPSHQVTQMGQEVILRCVPISNHLYFYWYRQILGQKVEFLVSFYNNEISEKSEIFDDQFSVERPDGSNFTLKIRSTKLEDSAMYFCASSEWDFDNEQFFGPGTRLTVL.

This clonotype was recorded at least ten times. The genes are TRBV12-3 or TRBV12-4 and TRBJ2-7; 7 nucleotides align to TRBD1. The J segment lost 6 bases and the V segment lost 3 bases, leaving 2 bases of the junction unmatched. The CDR3 contains 12 residues. The CDR3 DNA reads TGTGCCAGCAGTTTCGAGGGGGCCGAGCAGTACGTC. The encoded protein is CASSFEGAEQYV.

This clonotype came up many times. The chain has TRBV27 and TRBJ2-3; 7 bases are a match to TRBD2. The CDR3 contains 18 residues. Germline V gives CDR1 MNHEY, CDR2 SMNVEV (reference sequence). V trimming: 0 bases; J trimming: 0 bases; junction bases outside the gene matches: 9. The CDR3 DNA follows: TGTGCCAGCAGTTTATCTCCGTCGGGACTACGTAGCACAGATACGCAGTATTTT. Translated: CASSLSPSGLRSTDTQYF.

This clonotype was counted many times. The chain uses TRBV20-1 and TRBJ1-2; D is undetermined. The CDR3 covers 11 residues. The V end lost 0 bases, the J end lost 10 bases, and 9 bases lay between the germline ends. CDR1 DFQATT and CDR2 SNEGSKA come from the germline V gene (reference sequence). Written as DNA, the CDR3 is TGCAGTGCTAGAGATAGGAGGGCCTACACCTTC. The encoded protein is CSARDRRAYTF.

This clonotype was counted ten times or more. The chain joins TRBV2 to TRBJ1-1; D is uncertain. Trimming cost V 1 base and J 7 bases, with 16 bases left between them. Germline V CDR1 and CDR2: SNHLY, FYNNEI. The CDR3 has 15 residues. As DNA, the CDR3 is TGTGCCAGCAGTGAAGTCGGAGGACTTCCGTTTGAAGCTTTCTTT. Its translation is CASSEVGGLPFEAFF.

The V call is TRBV24-1, the J call TRBJ2-1, with 9 bases that match TRBD2. The CDR3 consists of 16 residues. In germline, CDR1 is KGHDR, CDR2 SFDVKD. With 6 bases clipped from V and 6 bases from J, the junction kept 11 bases outside the gene matches. The CDR3 nucleotides are TGTGCCACCAGTAACTTAGCGGGGGCCGCCCCCAATGAGCAGTTCTTC. It encodes CATSNLAGAAPNEQFF.

This clonotype was picked up a small number of times. The rearrangement links TRBV5-1 to TRBJ1-4; D possibly corresponds to TRBD1 (5 bases). The CDR3 is 16 amino acids. Trimming left V 1 base short and J 4 bases short, with 14 bases between. Germline CDR1 and CDR2: SGHRS and YFSETQ. The CDR3 sequence: CASSLRQGGLNEKLFF. The DNA of the CDR3 is TGCGCCAGCAGCTTGAGGCAGGGCGGTCTTAATGAAAAACTGTTTTTT.

The rearrangement uses TRBV28 and TRBJ2-7; 7 nucleotides match TRBD2. The V and J ends lost 11 bases and 5 bases, in that order; junction bases with no gene match: 15. Germline V lookup: CDR1 MDHEN, CDR2 SYDVKM. This CDR3 is 14 amino acids long. CDR3 nucleotides: TGTGCCTCAAGTGGGGGGGTACTGTGGGACGAGCAGTACTTC. Its protein product is CASSGGVLWDEQYF.

This clonotype turned up a few times. The chain uses TRBV10-2 and TRBJ1-3; TRBD1 matches at 7 bases. Germline lookup yields CDR1 WSHSY and CDR2 SAAADI. The CDR3 sequence is 13 residues long. Trimming took 8 bases from V and 0 from J; bases not matched to a gene: 1. The CDR3 DNA reads TGCGCCAGCCGGACAGGCTCTGGAAACACCATATATTTT. This sequence encodes CASRTGSGNTIYF.

This chain links TRBV4-1 with TRBJ2-5, with 9 positions matching TRBD1. The CDR3 sequence is 15 residues long. Per the germline V gene, CDR1 is MGHRA and CDR2 is YSYEKL. The ends lost 0 bases at V and 4 bases at J; junction bases unmatched: 3. The CDR3 region is CASSQETGGVETQYF. The DNA for the CDR3 is TGCGCCAGCAGCCAAGAGACAGGGGGAGTAGAGACCCAGTACTTC.

This chain connects TRBV19 to TRBJ2-3, with D hard to call. Trimming took 4 bases from V and 6 from J, leaving 23 bases between them. The length of the CDR3 is 17 residues. Germline V CDR1 and CDR2: LNHDA, SQIVND (reference sequence). CDR3 DNA: TGTGCCAGTAGTACGCCCGCCACTTCCCTTGCACAGGATACGCAGTATTTT. Residues: CASSTPATSLAQDTQYF.

The sample holds many counts of this clonotype. The gene calls are TRBV18 and TRBJ1-2, with no clear D. In germline, CDR1 is KGHSH, CDR2 LQKENI. The CDR3 has 14 residues. The V end lost 3 bases, the J end lost 5 bases, and 13 bases lay between the germline ends. CDR3 protein: CASSPARDLYGYTF. For the CDR3, the DNA is TGTGCCAGCTCACCTGCCCGGGATTTATATGGCTACACCTTC.